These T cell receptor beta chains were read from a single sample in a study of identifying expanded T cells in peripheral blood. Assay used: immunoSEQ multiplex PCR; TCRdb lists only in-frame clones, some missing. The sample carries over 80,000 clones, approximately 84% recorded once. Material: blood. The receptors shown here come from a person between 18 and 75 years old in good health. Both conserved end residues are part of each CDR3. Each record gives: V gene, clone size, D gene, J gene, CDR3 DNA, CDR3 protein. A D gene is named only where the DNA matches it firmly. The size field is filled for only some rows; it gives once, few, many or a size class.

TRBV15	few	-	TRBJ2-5	TGTGCCACCAGCAGAGATCCGGTGGGGGGCAAAGAGACCCAGTACTTC	CATSRDPVGGKETQYF
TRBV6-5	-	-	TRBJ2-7	TGTGCCAGCAGTTACTCTACGGGGCTCGAGCAGTACTTC	CASSYSTGLEQYF
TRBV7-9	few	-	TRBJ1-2	TGTGCCAGCGGCGGCCGTCGACAGACCTCCTATGGCTACACCTTC	CASGGRRQTSYGYTF
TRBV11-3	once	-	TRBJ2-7	TGTGCCAGCAGCTTAACCGACGGGATAAACTACGAGCAGTACTTC	CASSLTDGINYEQYF
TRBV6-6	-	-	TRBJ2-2	TGTGCCAGCATTCGAGCGGGCAGAACCACCGGGGAGCTGTTTTTT	CASIRAGRTTGELFF
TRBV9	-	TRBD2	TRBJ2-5	TGTGCCAGCAGCGTAGGGAATAGCGGGGAGGGAGAGACCCAGTACTTC	CASSVGNSGEGETQYF
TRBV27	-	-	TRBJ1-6	TGTGCCAGCACCTCCTCCCAATACGATTCACCCCTCCACTTT	CASTSSQYDSPLHF
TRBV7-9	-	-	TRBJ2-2	TGTGCCAACACAGGGACCACCGGGGAGCTGTTTTTT	CANTGTTGELFF
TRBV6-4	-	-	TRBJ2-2	TGTGCCAGCAGTGACTCAAATAGCGGGGAGCTGTTTTTT	CASSDSNSGELFF
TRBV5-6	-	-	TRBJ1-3	TGTGCCACCCAGGGGCGTGGGAGAAACACCATATATTTT	CATQGRGRNTIYF
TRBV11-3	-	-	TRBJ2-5	TGTGCCAGCAGCTTACAATATAGTGTGGAGACCCAGTACTTC	CASSLQYSVETQYF
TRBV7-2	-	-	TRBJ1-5	TGTGCCAGCAGCCTAACAGGCAATCAGCCCCAGCATTTT	CASSLTGNQPQHF
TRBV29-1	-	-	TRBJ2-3	TGCAGCGTTGAGGAAGGCCTCACAGATACGCAGTATTTT	CSVEEGLTDTQYF
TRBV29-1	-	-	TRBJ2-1	TGCAGCGTTGAGGACCCTGACAGAAGGTCCTACAATGAGCAGTTCTTC	CSVEDPDRRSYNEQFF
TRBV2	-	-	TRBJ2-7	TGTGCCAGCAGGGACAGCTCCTACGAGCAGTACTTC	CASRDSSYEQYF
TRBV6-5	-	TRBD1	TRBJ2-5	TGTGCCACCCGCCATCTGACAGGGAAAGAGACCCAGTACTTC	CATRHLTGKETQYF
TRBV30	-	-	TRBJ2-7	TGTGCCTGGAGTGTACCGAGACATCGACTCGAGCAGTACTTC	CAWSVPRHRLEQYF
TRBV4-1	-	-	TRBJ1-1	TGCGCCAGCAGCCCCAGGGAAGGGGGCACTGAAGCTTTCTTT	CASSPREGGTEAFF
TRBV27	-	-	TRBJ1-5	TGTGCCAGCAGTCCACAGAATAGCAATCAGCCCCAGCATTTT	CASSPQNSNQPQHF
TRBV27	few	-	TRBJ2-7	TGTGCCAGCAGTTTAGGGCGGTGGGGGGAGCAGTACTTC	CASSLGRWGEQYF
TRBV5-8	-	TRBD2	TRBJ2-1	TGTGCCAGCAGCTCGAAGATTAACCAGCGGGGGCAGCAGTTCTTC	CASSSKINQRGQQFF
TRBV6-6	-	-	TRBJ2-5	TGTGCCGGTCAGGGTCAGGGGACGGAGACCCAGTACTTC	CAGQGQGTETQYF
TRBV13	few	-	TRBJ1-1	TGTGCCAGCAGCTCCTCACAGGGAGGGAACACTGAAGCTTTCTTT	CASSSSQGGNTEAFF
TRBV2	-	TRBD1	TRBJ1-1	TGTGCCAGCAGCGGGGGTCCTGGGACAGGGAGGAACACTGAAGCTTTCTTT	CASSGGPGTGRNTEAFF
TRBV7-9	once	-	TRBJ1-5	TGTGCCAGCAGCTTAGGGGGGGGATTGGATCAGCCCCAGCATTTT	CASSLGGGLDQPQHF
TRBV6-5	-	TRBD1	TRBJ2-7	TGTGCCAGCAGTTACGCGACGACAGGGGGCCGGGAGCAGTACTTC	CASSYATTGGREQYF
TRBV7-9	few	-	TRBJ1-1	TGTGCCAGCAGCTTAGCGTCCGGGACCAACACTGAAGCTTTCTTT	CASSLASGTNTEAFF
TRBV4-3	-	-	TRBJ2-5	TGCGCCAGCAGCCAAGAGGGTGCGGCTTTAGGGACCCAGTACTTC	CASSQEGAALGTQYF
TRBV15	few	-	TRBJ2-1	TGTGCCACCAGCAGCCGGGACACCTTTGGAAATGAGCAGTTCTTC	CATSSRDTFGNEQFF
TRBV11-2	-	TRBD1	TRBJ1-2	TGTGCCAGCAGCTTGGCCGGACAGGGAAGAACGAGGTATGGCTACACCTTC	CASSLAGQGRTRYGYTF
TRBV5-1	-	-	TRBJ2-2	TGCGCCAGCAGCCTTGGACCCGGGGAGCTGTTTTTT	CASSLGPGELFF
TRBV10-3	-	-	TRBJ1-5	TGTGCCATCAGTCCCGGGTCAGGCAATCAGCCCCAGCATTTT	CAISPGSGNQPQHF
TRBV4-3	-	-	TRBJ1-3	TGCGCCAGCAGCCGAGAATGGGCAGCCGGATTTGGAAACACCATATATTTT	CASSREWAAGFGNTIYF
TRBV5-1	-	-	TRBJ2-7	TGCGCCAGCAGCTTGGAGCAGTACTCCTACGAGCAGTACTTC	CASSLEQYSYEQYF
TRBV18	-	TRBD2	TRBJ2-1	TGTGCCAGCTCACCCACCAGCGGGGGACCATTCAATGAGCAGTTCTTC	CASSPTSGGPFNEQFF
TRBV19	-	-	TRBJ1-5	TGTGCCAGTAGTATTGGCGAGGATCAGCCCCAGCATTTT	CASSIGEDQPQHF
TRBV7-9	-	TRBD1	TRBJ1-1	TGTGCCAGCAGCTTTGGGACAGGAGGATTTGAAGCTTTCTTT	CASSFGTGGFEAFF
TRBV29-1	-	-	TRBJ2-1	TGCAGCGTAGACCCGGGGGGCCCGGGATCCTACAATGAGCAGTTCTTC	CSVDPGGPGSYNEQFF
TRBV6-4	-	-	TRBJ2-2	TGTGCCAGCAGTCCGGGACACATGAACACCGGGGAGCTGTTTTTT	CASSPGHMNTGELFF
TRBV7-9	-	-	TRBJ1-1	TGTGCCAGCAGCCAACGCGGTGTAGGGGAGGTCGTGTGGAACACTGAAGCTTTCTTT	CASSQRGVGEVVWNTEAFF
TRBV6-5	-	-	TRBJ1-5	TGTGCCAGCAGTTACTCAAGGGACCAGCCCCAGCATTTT	CASSYSRDQPQHF
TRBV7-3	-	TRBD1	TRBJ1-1	TGTGCCAGCAGCCGGGCAGGGGGCGTGGGCACTGAAGCTTTCTTT	CASSRAGGVGTEAFF
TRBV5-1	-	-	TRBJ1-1	TGCGCCAGCCGTACCTCTAGGGCGGGGAAGACTGAAGCTTTCTTT	CASRTSRAGKTEAFF
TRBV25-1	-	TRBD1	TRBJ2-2	TGTGCCAGCAGTGGGGGGACAGAAGTAGGCACCGGGGAGCTGTTTTTT	CASSGGTEVGTGELFF
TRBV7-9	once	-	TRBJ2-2	TGTGCCAGCCGGTTAGGGGCCGGGGAGCTGTTTTTT	CASRLGAGELFF
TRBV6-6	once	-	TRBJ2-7	TGTGCCACCCTGCAGGGGGGGGGCATCTACGAGCAGTACTTC	CATLQGGGIYEQYF
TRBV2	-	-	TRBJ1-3	TGTGCCAGCAGTGCAACCGGATATAGGGGGTCTGGAAACACCATATATTTT	CASSATGYRGSGNTIYF